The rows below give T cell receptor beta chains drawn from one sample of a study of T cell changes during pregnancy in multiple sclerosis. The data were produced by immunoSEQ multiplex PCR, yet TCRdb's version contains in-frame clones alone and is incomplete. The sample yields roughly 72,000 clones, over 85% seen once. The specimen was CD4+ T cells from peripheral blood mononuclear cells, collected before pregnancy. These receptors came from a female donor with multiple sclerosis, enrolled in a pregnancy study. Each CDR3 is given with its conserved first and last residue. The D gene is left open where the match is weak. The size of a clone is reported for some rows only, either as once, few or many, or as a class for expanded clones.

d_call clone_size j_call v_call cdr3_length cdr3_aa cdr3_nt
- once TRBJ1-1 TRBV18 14 CASSPDRTNTEAFF TGTGCCAGCTCACCCGACAGGACGAACACTGAAGCTTTCTTT
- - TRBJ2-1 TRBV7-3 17 CASSPRGSADPTNEQFF TGTGCCAGCAGCCCAAGGGGTTCGGCGGACCCTACGAATGAGCAGTTCTTC
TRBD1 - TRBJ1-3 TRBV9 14 CASSAQGAGNTIYF TGTGCCAGCAGCGCCCAGGGGGCTGGAAACACCATATATTTT
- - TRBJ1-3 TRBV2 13 CARRQSSGNTIYF TGTGCCAGAAGACAGAGCTCTGGAAACACCATATATTTT
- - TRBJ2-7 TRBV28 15 CASSLWAGSPGEQYF TGTGCCAGCAGTTTATGGGCCGGGAGTCCGGGCGAGCAGTACTTC
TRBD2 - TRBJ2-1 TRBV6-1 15 CASKGLAGVLNEQFF TGTGCCAGCAAGGGACTAGCGGGGGTTCTGAATGAGCAGTTCTTC
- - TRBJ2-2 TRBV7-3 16 CASSPRTANHGGELFF TGTGCCAGCAGCCCCAGGACAGCGAATCATGGCGGGGAGCTGTTTTTT
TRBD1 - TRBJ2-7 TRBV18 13 CASHDRVSYEQYF TGTGCCAGCCATGACAGGGTCTCCTACGAGCAGTACTTC
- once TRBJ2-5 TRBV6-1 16 CASSERGRGPRETQYF TGTGCCAGCAGTGAACGAGGGCGGGGACCTCGGGAGACCCAGTACTTC
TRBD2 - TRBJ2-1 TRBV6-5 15 CASSPAGGWYNEQFF TGTGCCAGCAGCCCGGCGGGAGGGTGGTACAATGAGCAGTTCTTC
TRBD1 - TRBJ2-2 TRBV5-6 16 CASSRLGTGDTGELFF TGTGCCAGCAGCCGTTTGGGGACAGGGGACACCGGGGAGCTGTTTTTT
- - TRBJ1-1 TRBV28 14 CASKSAVRHTEAFF TGTGCCAGCAAGTCTGCCGTCAGGCACACTGAAGCTTTCTTT
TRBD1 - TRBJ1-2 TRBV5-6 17 CASSVTGQGDVNYGYTF TGTGCCAGCAGCGTGACGGGACAGGGGGACGTCAACTATGGCTACACCTTC
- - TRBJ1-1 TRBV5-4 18 CASSLLGGPLVMNTEAFF TGTGCCAGCAGCTTGTTAGGAGGGCCTCTGGTTATGAACACTGAAGCTTTCTTT
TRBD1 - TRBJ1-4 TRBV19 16 CASSRGYGTTNEKLFF TGTGCCAGTAGCAGGGGGTACGGGACAACTAATGAAAAACTGTTTTTT
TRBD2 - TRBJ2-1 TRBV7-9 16 CASSPGTSGTGGKQFF TGTGCCAGCAGCCCGGGGACTAGCGGGACTGGAGGGAAACAGTTCTTC
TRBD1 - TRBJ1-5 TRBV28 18 CASSRGQGASPANQPQHF TGTGCCAGCAGCCGGGGACAGGGGGCAAGCCCGGCCAATCAGCCCCAGCATTTT
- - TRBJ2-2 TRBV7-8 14 CASSLGTSAGELFF TGTGCCAGCAGCTTAGGGACAAGCGCCGGGGAGCTGTTTTTT
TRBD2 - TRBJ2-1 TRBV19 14 CASRSGGALNEQFF TGTGCCAGTAGAAGCGGGGGGGCCTTAAATGAGCAGTTCTTC
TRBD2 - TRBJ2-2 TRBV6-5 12 CASSYWGGELFF TGTGCCAGCAGTTACTGGGGGGGTGAGCTGTTTTTT
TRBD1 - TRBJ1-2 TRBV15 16 CATSRGGTGADYGYTF TGTGCCACCAGCAGAGGGGGGACAGGGGCCGACTATGGCTACACCTTC
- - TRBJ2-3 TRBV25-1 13 CASTRGSTDTQYF TGTGCCAGCACCCGGGGGAGCACAGATACGCAGTATTTT
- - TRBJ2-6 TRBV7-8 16 CASSHRRASGANVLTF TGTGCCAGCAGCCACCGGAGGGCCTCTGGGGCCAACGTCCTGACTTTC
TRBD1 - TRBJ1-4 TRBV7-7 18 CASSSDGTGGATNEKLFF TGTGCCAGCAGTTCGGACGGGACAGGGGGCGCAACTAATGAAAAACTGTTTTTT
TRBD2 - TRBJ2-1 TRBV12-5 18 CASGLSWTSGDTYNEQFF TGTGCTAGTGGTTTGTCATGGACTAGCGGGGACACCTACAATGAGCAGTTCTTC
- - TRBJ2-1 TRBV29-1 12 CSVTGMNNEQFF TGCAGCGTTACAGGGATGAACAATGAGCAGTTCTTC
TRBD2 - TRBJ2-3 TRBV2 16 CASSFSGSPSTDTQYF TGTGCCAGCAGTTTTAGCGGGAGCCCTAGCACAGATACGCAGTATTTT
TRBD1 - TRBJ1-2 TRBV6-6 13 CASRPTTGVGYTF TGTGCCAGCAGACCTACTACAGGGGTCGGCTACACCTTC
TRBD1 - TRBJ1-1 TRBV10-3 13 CAISGQGNPEAFF TGTGCCATCAGTGGACAGGGGAACCCTGAAGCTTTCTTT
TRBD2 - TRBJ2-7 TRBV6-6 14 CASSSGLGPYEQYF TGTGCCAGCAGCTCGGGACTAGGGCCCTACGAGCAGTACTTC
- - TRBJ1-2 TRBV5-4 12 CASSLDGRGYTF TGTGCCAGCAGCTTGGATGGTAGAGGCTACACCTTC
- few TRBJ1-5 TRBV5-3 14 CARSQTHRDQPQHF TGTGCCAGAAGCCAAACGCATCGGGATCAGCCCCAGCATTTT
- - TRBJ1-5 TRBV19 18 CASSIPYGRGNSNQPQHF TGTGCCAGTAGTATTCCCTACGGTCGGGGTAATAGCAATCAGCCCCAGCATTTT
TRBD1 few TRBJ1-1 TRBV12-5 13 CASGLGIQGNAFF TGTGCTAGTGGTTTGGGGATACAGGGGAATGCTTTCTTT
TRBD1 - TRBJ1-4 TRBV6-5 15 CASSPTGGSGEKLFF TGTGCCAGCAGCCCGACAGGGGGCAGTGGTGAAAAACTGTTTTTT
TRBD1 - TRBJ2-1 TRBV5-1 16 CASSLGWAQGASEQFF TGCGCCAGCAGCTTAGGGTGGGCGCAGGGGGCGAGTGAGCAGTTCTTC
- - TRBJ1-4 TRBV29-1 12 CSVDLAGMGLFF TGCAGCGTAGATTTGGCCGGGATGGGACTGTTTTTT
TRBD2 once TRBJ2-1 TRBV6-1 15 CASSWGTSGGNEQFF TGTGCCAGCAGTTGGGGGACTAGCGGAGGGAATGAGCAGTTCTTC
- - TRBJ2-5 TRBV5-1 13 CASSLNTGETQYF TGCGCCAGCAGCTTAAACACGGGGGAGACCCAGTACTTC
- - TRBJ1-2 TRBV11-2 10 CASSQGGYTF TGTGCCAGCAGCCAGGGCGGCTACACCTTC
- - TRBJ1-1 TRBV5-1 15 CASSLALQGNTEAFF TGCGCCAGCAGCTTGGCCTTACAGGGGAACACTGAAGCTTTCTTT
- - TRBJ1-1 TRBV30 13 CAWSLNRDTEAFF TGTGCCTGGAGTCTCAACAGGGACACTGAAGCTTTCTTT
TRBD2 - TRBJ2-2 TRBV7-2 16 CASTNPSGGYTGELFF TGTGCCAGCACCAACCCTAGCGGGGGGTACACCGGGGAGCTGTTTTTT
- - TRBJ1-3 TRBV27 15 CASSRLQGTWNTIYF TGTGCCAGCAGTCGTCTTCAGGGAACCTGGAACACCATATATTTT
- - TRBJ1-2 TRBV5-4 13 CATRGEGVNGYTF TGTGCCACTCGAGGGGAGGGTGTGAATGGCTACACCTTC
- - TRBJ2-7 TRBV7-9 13 CATSTVSLYEQYF TGTGCCACCTCAACTGTGTCACTCTACGAGCAGTACTTC
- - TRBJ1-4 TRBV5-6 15 CASSRGIRANEKLFF TGTGCCAGCAGCCGGGGGATCAGGGCTAATGAAAAACTGTTTTTT
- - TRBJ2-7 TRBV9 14 CASSVGSSSYEQYF TGTGCCAGCAGCGTAGGGTCGAGTTCCTACGAGCAGTACTTC
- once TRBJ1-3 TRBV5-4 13 CASSNDRGNTIYF TGTGCCAGCAGCAATGACAGGGGAAACACCATATATTTT
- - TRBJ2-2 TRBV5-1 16 CASSLGGGAGAGELFF TGCGCCAGCAGCTTGGGTGGGGGCGCCGGCGCCGGGGAGCTGTTTTTT
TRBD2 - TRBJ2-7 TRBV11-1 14 CASSPSGGAYEQYF TGTGCCAGCAGCCCTAGCGGGGGGGCCTACGAGCAGTACTTC
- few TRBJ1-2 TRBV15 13 CATSRGPGVGYTF TGTGCCACCAGCAGAGGGCCAGGGGTTGGCTACACCTTC
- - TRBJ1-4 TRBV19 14 CASRNSRTNEKLFF TGTGCCAGTAGAAACAGCCGAACTAATGAAAAACTGTTTTTT
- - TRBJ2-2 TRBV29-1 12 CSVGAQSGELFF TGCAGCGTTGGGGCCCAATCCGGGGAGCTGTTTTTT
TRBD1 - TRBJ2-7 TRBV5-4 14 CASSLAGDSYEQYF TGTGCCAGCAGCTTGGCCGGGGACAGCTACGAGCAGTACTTC
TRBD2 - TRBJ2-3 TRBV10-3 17 CAISESSGGPSTDTQYF TGTGCCATCAGTGAGTCAAGCGGGGGCCCGAGCACAGATACGCAGTATTTT
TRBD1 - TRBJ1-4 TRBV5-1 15 CASSQGTAKNEKLFF TGCGCCAGCAGCCAGGGGACAGCTAAAAATGAAAAACTGTTTTTT
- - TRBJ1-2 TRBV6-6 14 CASSSVGQTYGYTF TGTGCCAGCAGCTCCGTTGGACAGACCTATGGCTACACCTTC
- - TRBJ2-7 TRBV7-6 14 CASSLGGGNYEQYF TGTGCCAGCAGCTTAGGTGGGGGGAACTACGAGCAGTACTTC